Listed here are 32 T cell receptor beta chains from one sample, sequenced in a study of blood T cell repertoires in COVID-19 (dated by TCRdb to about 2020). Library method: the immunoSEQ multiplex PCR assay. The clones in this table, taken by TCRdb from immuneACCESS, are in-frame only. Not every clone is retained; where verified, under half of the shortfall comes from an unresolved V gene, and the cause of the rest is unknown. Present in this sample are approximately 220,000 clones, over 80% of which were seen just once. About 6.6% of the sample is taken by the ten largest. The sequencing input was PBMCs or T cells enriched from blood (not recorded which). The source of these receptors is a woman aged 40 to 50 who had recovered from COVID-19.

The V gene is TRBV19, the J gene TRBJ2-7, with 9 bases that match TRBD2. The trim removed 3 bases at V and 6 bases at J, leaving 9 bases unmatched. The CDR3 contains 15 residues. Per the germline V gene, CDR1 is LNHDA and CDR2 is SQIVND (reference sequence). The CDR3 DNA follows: TGTGCCAGTAGTATTAGTGCGGGAGGGTTCGGCGAGCAGTACTTC. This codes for CASSISAGGFGEQYF. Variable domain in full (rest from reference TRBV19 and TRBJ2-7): DGGITQSPKYLFRKEGQNVTLSCEQNLNHDAMYWYRQDPGQGLRLIYYSQIVNDFQKGDIAEGYSVSREKKESFPLTVTSAQKNPTAFYLCASSISAGGFGEQYFGPGTRLTVT.

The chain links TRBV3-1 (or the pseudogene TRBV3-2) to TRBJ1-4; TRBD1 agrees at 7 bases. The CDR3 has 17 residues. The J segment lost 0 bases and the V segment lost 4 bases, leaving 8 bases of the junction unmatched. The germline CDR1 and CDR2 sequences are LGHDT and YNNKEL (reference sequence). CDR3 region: CASSRRDRIPTNEKLFF. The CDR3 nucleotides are TGTGCCAGCAGCCGCCGGGACAGAATTCCAACTAATGAAAAACTGTTTTTT.

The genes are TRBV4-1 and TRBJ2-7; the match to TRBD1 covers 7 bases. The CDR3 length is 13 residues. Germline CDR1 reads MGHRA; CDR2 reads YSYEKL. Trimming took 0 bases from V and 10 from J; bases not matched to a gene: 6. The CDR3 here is CASSQDPDRDQYF. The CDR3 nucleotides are TGCGCCAGCAGCCAAGACCCCGACAGGGATCAGTACTTC.

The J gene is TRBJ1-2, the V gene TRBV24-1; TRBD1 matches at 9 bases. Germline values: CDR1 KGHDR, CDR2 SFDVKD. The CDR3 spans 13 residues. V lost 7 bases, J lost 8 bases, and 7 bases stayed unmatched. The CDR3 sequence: CATRPGTGIGYTF. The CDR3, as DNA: TGTGCCACCAGACCCGGGACAGGGATCGGCTACACCTTC.

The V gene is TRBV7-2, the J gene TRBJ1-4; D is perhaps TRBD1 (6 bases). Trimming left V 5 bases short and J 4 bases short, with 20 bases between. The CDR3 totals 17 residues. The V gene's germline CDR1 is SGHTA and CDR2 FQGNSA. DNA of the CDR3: TGTGCCAGCAGCCCCAGGGCTACAGGGAGCGGTAATGAAAAACTGTTTTTT. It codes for CASSPRATGSGNEKLFF.

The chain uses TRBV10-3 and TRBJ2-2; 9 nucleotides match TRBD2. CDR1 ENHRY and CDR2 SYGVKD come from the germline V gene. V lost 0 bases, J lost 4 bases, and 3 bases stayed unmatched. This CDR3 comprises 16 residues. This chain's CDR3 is CAISESLAGSTGELFF. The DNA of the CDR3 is TGTGCCATCAGTGAGTCGCTAGCGGGGAGCACCGGGGAGCTGTTTTTT.

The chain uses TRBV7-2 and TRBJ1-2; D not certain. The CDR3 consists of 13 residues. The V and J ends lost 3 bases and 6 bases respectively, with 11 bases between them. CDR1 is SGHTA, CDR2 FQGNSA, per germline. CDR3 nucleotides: TGTGCCAGCAGCTTTAACGGACTTGATGGCTACACCTTC. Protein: CASSFNGLDGYTF. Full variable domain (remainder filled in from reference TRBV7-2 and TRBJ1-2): GAGVSQSPSNKVTEKGKDVELRCDPISGHTALYWYRQSLGQGLEFLIYFQGNSAPDKSGLPSDRFSAERTGGSVSTLTIQRTQQEDSAVYLCASSFNGLDGYTFGSGTRLTVV.

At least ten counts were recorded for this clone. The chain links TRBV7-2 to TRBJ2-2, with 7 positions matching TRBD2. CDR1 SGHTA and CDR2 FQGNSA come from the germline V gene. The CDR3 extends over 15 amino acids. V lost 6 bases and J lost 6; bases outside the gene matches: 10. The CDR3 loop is CASRRGQGGSGELFF. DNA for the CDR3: TGTGCCAGCAGGAGGGGCCAGGGAGGGTCCGGGGAGCTGTTTTTT.

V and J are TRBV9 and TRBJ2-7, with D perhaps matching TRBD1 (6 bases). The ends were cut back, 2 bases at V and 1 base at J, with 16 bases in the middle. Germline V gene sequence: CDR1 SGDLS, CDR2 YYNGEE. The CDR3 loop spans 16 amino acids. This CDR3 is CASSVGWDIISYEQYV. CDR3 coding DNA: TGTGCCAGCAGCGTGGGGTGGGACATTATATCCTACGAGCAGTACGTC.

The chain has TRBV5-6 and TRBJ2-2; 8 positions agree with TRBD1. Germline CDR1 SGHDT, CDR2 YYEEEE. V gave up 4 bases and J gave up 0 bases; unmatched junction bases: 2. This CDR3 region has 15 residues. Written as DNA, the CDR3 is TGTGCCAGCAGCGCGGACAGGGCGAACACCGGGGAGCTGTTTTTT. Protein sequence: CASSADRANTGELFF.

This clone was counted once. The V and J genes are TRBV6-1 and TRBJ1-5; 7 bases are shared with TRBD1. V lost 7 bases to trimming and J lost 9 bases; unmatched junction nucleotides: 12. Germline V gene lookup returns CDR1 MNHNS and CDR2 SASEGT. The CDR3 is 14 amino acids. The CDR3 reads CASTIGQAAGPQHF. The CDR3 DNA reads TGTGCCAGCACCATCGGACAGGCCGCGGGGCCCCAGCATTTT.

The CDR3 protein is CASSLQGPNTGELFF. The CDR3 DNA is TGCGCCAGCAGCTTACAGGGCCCGAACACCGGGGAGCTGTTTTTT. V gene TRBV5-1 combines with J gene TRBJ2-2; possible D gene TRBD1, 6 bases. The V end lost 2 bases, the J end lost 0 bases, and 8 bases lay between the germline ends. The CDR3 is 15 amino acids. In germline, CDR1 is SGHRS, CDR2 YFSETQ. Using reference TRBV5-1 and TRBJ2-2 for the parts outside the CDR3, the full variable domain is KAGVTQTPRYLIKTRGQQVTLSCSPISGHRSVSWYQQTPGQGLQFLFEYFSETQRNKGNFPGRFSGRQFSNSRSEMNVSTLELGDSALYLCASSLQGPNTGELFFGEGSRLTVL.

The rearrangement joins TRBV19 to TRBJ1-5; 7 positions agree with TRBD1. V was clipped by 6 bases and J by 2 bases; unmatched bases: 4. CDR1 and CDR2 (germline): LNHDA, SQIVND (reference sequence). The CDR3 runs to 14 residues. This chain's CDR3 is CASSLGTGNQPQHF. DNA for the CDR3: TGTGCCAGTAGCCTAGGGACAGGCAATCAGCCCCAGCATTTT.

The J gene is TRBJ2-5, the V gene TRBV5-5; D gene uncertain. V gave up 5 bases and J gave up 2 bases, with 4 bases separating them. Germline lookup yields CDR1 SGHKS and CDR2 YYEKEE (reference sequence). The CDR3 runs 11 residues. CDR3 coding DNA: TGTGCCAGCAGATCGCAAGAGACCCAGTACTTC. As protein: CASRSQETQYF.

The CDR3 region has the DNA TGTGCCACCAGCGTAGACAGGGCTAGCACTGAAGCTTTCTTT. Translation gives CATSVDRASTEAFF. The chain combines TRBV15 with TRBJ1-1, with 7 bases fitting TRBD1. Germline V CDR1 and CDR2: LNHNV, YYDKDF (reference sequence). The CDR3 loop spans 14 amino acids. J gave up 4 bases and V 5 bases, and 7 bases lay outside the gene matches.

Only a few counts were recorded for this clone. CDR3 nucleotide sequence: TGTGCCAGCAGTGAAGGTTCACAGGGGCCCGGGGCCAACGTCCTGACTTTC. Translating it yields CASSEGSQGPGANVLTF. The chain joins TRBV2 to TRBJ2-6, with 7 bases lining up with TRBD1. Germline-derived CDR1 and CDR2 are SNHLY and FYNNEI. Trimming removed 1 base from V and 4 bases from J; junction bases left unmatched: 7. The CDR3 runs to 17 residues.

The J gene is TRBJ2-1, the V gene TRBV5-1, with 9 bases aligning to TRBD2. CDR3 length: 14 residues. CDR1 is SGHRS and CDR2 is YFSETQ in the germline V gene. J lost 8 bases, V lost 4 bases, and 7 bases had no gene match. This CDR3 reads CASSAGTSWDEQFF. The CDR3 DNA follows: TGCGCCAGCAGCGCCGGGACTAGCTGGGATGAGCAGTTCTTC.

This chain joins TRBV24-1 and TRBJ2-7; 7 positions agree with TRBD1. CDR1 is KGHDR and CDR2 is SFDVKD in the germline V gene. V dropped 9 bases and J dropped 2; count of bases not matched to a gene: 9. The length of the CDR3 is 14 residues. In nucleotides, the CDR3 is TGTGCCACCGGGGACGGGACAGCTCCCTACGAGCAGTACTTC. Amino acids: CATGDGTAPYEQYF.

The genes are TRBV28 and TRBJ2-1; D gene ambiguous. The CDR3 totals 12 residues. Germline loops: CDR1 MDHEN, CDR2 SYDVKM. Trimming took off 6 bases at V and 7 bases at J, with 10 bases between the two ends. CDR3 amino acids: CASSLERNEQFF. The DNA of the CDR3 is TGTGCCAGCAGCCTAGAAAGGAATGAGCAGTTCTTC. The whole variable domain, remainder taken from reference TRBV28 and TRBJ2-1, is DVKVTQSSRYLVKRTGEKVFLECVQDMDHENMFWYRQDPGLGLRLIYFSYDVKMKEKGDIPEGYSVSREKKERFSLILESASTNQTSMYLCASSLERNEQFFGPGTRLTVL.

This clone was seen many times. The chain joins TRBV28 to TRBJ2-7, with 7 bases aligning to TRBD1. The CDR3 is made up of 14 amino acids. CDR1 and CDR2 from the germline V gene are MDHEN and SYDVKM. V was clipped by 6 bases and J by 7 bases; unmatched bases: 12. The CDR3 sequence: CASRSATGFWEQYV. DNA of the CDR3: TGTGCCAGCAGATCGGCGACAGGGTTTTGGGAGCAGTACGTC.

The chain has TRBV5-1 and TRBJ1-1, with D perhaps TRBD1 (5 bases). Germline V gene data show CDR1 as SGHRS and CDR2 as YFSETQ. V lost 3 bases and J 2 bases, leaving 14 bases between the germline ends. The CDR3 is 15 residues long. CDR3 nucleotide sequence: TGCGCCAGCAGCTCTGACAGAATCCCAAACACTGAAGCTTTCTTT. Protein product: CASSSDRIPNTEAFF.

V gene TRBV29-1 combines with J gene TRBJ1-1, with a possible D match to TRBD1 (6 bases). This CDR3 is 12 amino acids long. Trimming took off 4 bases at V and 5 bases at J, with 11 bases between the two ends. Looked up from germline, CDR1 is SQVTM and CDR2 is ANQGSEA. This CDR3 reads CSVVQGWTEAFF. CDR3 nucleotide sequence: TGCAGCGTTGTACAGGGTTGGACTGAAGCTTTCTTT. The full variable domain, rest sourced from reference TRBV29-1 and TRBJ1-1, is SAVISQKPSRDICQRGTSLTIQCQVDSQVTMMFWYRQQPGQSLTLIATANQGSEATYESGFVIDKFPISRPNLTFSTLTVSNMSPEDSSIYLCSVVQGWTEAFFGQGTRLTVV.

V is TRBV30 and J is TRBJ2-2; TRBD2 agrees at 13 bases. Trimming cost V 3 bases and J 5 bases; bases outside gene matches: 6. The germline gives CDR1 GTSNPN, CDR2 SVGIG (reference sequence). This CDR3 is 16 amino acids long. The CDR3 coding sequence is TGTGCCTGGAGAGGACTAGCGGGAGAAGAAACCGGGGAGCTGTTTTTT. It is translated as CAWRGLAGEETGELFF.

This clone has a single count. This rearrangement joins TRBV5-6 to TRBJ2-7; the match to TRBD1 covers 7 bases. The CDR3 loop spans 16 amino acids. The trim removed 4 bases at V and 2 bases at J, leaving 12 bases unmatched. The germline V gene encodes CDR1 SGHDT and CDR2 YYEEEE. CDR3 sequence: CASSITGTAFTYEQYV. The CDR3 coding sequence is TGTGCCAGCAGCATAACCGGGACAGCCTTCACCTACGAGCAGTACGTC.

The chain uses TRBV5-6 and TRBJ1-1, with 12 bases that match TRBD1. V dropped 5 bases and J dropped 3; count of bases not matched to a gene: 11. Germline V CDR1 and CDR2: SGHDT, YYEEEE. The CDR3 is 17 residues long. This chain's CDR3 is CASSPNRDRGRYTEAFF. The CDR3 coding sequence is TGTGCCAGCAGTCCCAACCGGGACAGGGGGCGTTACACTGAAGCTTTCTTT.

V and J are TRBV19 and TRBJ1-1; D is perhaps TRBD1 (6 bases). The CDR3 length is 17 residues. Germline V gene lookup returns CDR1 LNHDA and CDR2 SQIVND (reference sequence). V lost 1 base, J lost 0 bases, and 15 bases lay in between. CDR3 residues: CASSIGVGGELNTEAFF. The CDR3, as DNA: TGTGCCAGTAGTATAGGGGTAGGGGGAGAACTGAACACTGAAGCTTTCTTT.

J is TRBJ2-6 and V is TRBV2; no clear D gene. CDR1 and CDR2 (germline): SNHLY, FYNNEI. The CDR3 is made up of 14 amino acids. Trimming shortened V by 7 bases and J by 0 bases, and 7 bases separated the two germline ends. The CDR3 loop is CASKSSSGANVLTF. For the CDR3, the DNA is TGTGCCAGCAAATCGTCCTCTGGGGCCAACGTCCTGACTTTC.

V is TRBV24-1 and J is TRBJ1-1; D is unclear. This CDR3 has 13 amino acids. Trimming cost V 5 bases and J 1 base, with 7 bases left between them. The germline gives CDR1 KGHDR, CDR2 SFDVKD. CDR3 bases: TGTGCCACCAGTGCCTCAGGGAACACTGAAGCTTTCTTT. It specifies CATSASGNTEAFF.

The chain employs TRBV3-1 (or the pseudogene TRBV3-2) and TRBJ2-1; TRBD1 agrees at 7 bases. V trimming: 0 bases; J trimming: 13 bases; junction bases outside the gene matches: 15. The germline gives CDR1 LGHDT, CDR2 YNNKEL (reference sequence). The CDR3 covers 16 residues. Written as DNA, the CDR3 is TGTGCCAGCAGCCAAGAGGGACAGTTAACCGCATTTGTCCAGTTCTTC. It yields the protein CASSQEGQLTAFVQFF.

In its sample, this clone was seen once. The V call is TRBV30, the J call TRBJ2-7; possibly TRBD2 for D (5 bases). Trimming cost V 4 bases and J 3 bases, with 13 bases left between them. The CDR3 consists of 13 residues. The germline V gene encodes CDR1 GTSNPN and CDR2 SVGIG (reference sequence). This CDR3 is CAWNGGLFYEQYF. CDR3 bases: TGTGCCTGGAACGGCGGGTTGTTCTACGAGCAGTACTTC.

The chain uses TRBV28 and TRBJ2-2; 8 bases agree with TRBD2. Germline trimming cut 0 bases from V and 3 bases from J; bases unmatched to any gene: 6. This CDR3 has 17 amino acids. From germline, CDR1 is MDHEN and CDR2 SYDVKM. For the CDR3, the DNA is TGTGCCAGCAGTTTATGGGAACTAGCGGTTTACACCGGGGAGCTGTTTTTT. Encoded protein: CASSLWELAVYTGELFF.

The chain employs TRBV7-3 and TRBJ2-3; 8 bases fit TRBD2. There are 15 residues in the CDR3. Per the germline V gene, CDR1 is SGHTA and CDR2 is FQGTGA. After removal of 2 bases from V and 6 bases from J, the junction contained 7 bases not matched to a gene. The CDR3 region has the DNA TGTGCCAGCAGCTTAGGGGCGGGAGGTGCGGATACGCAGTATTTT. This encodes CASSLGAGGADTQYF.